This section outlines one TCR beta chain sequence together with its context. Its antigen is undetermined. Around 10^5 TCR templates underwent assay in every sample. TCRdb's table, derived via immunoSEQ multiplex PCR, lists solely in-frame clones and lacks some. In the table there are under 100,000 clones, about 94% of which are singletons. The record originates from a study of siplizumab effects on memory and regulatory T cells. Study-wide findings and caveats: The diversity of naive T cells seemed greater than that of memory cells, and their alloresponse contribution seemed major.

Sequenced input: non-Treg CD4+ T cells sorted from blood. The receptor's source is a human donor in good health.

The CDR3 DNA follows: TGTGCCAGCAGTTACTCGATAGCGCGGACAGATACGCAGTATTTT. Translated: CASSYSIARTDTQYF. J is TRBJ2-3 and V is TRBV6-6; a possible D gene is TRBD2 (5 bases). V lost 0 bases and J lost 3, with 10 bases in between. CDR1 is MNHNY, CDR2 SVGAGI, per germline (reference sequence). This CDR3 spans 15 amino acids.